One sample yielded the 15 T cell receptor beta chains listed below, sequenced in a study of regulatory T cells in long-lasting Graves disease (dated by TCRdb to the early 2020s). The library was obtained by multiplex PCR. Sequencing instrument: Illumina HiSeq 4000. To build TCR beta libraries, CDR3 regions were amplified by Arm-PCR using iRepertoire HTBI primers. TCRdb reprocessed the public reads (quality trimming at Q25 with fastp, clone calling with MiXCR) and kept in-frame beta chains. A single entry per CDR3 protein holds the most common genes and DNA from its merged rows. For this sample there are 510,000 or so distinct CDR3 sequences; around 12% appear just once. Approximately 9.6% of the sample is taken by the ten largest. Read against the paper, the sample's time point label means: newly diagnosed GD, antithyroid drugs for less than 3 months. RNA was extracted from PBMCs in TRIzol for both TCR sequencing and RNA sequencing.

The same data also went into a second study, on T cells in Graves' hyperthyroidism and ophthalmopathy.

The sequenced sample was peripheral blood mononuclear cells (PBMCs), obtained at new diagnosis, from a patient treated with antithyroid drugs. The receptors were sampled from a woman under 40 with Graves disease. Donor details come from another sample of the same person, matched by shared clones.

The table lists this clonotype with many counts. CDR3 sequence (DNA): TGTGCCAGCAGCTTCGTAGGGACTATGAACACCGGGGAGCTGTTTTTT. As protein: CASSFVGTMNTGELFF. The genes are TRBV11-2 and TRBJ2-2, with 7 bases lining up with TRBD2. The CDR3 sequence is 16 residues long. The germline V gene has CDR1 SGHAT and CDR2 FQNNGV. V was pared by 3 bases and J by 1 base, with 5 bases of the junction left unmatched.

This clonotype was counted many times. The chain joins TRBV7-2 to TRBJ2-5; D is perhaps TRBD1 or TRBD2 (5 bases each). This CDR3 is built from 13 residues. CDR1 SGHTA and CDR2 FQGNSA come from the germline V gene. Trimming took off 11 bases at V and 2 bases at J, with 15 bases between the two ends. The CDR3 is CASGAWVQETQYF. CDR3 in DNA: TGTGCCTCCGGGGCTTGGGTACAAGAGACCCAGTACTTC.

The rearrangement uses TRBV3-1 and TRBJ2-2, with no clear D. The CDR3 contains 13 residues. In germline, CDR1 is LGHDT, CDR2 YNNKEL (reference sequence). V was shortened by 0 bases and J by 6 bases, with 5 bases between the two germline ends. CDR3 sequence (DNA): TGTGCCAGCAGCCAAGATCTCGCCGGGGAGCTGTTTTTT. Its translation: CASSQDLAGELFF.

The table lists this clonotype with a few counts. The J gene is TRBJ1-1, the V gene TRBV5-1; 10 nucleotides match TRBD1. The CDR3 loop spans 19 amino acids. The junction had 17 bases not matched to a gene; V was cut back by 1 base and J by 5 bases. The germline gives CDR1 SGHRS, CDR2 YFSETQ. The CDR3 region has the DNA TGCGCCAGCAGCTTGAGAAGGAAGGAGACAGGGGGCAGGTGGACTGAAGCTTTCTTT. It translates to CASSLRRKETGGRWTEAFF.

The V and J genes are TRBV27 and TRBJ2-7, with 8 bases matching TRBD1. Trimming took 2 bases from V and 6 from J; bases not matched to a gene: 9. CDR1 and CDR2 (germline): MNHEY, SMNVEV (reference sequence). This CDR3 has 15 amino acids. Here the CDR3 reads CASSLDTGGRGEQYF. CDR3 DNA sequence: TGTGCCAGCAGTTTAGACACAGGGGGTCGGGGCGAGCAGTACTTC.

In its sample, this clonotype was seen many times. The chain links TRBV7-3 to TRBJ2-3; D unresolved. This CDR3 region has 14 residues. CDR1 is SGHTA and CDR2 is FQGTGA in the germline V gene. V lost 4 bases, J lost 1 base, and 9 bases lay in between. The CDR3 is CASSSTPGTDTQYF. CDR3 nucleotides: TGTGCCAGCAGCTCCACACCCGGCACAGATACGCAGTATTTT.

This clonotype was recorded at least ten times. This chain links TRBV27 with TRBJ2-7; weak D call: TRBD1 (6 bases). The CDR3 is 14 amino acids. The V end was cut by 4 bases, the J end by 4 bases, with 14 bases between. Germline CDR1 reads MNHEY; CDR2 reads SMNVEV (reference sequence). For the CDR3, the DNA is TGTGCCAGCAGTTCGGTGGGGGCCACATACGAGCAGTACTTC. This sequence encodes CASSSVGATYEQYF.

This clonotype was counted at least ten times. This chain's CDR3 is CASSLVPYNEQFF. The CDR3, as DNA: TGCGCCAGCAGCTTGGTTCCGTACAATGAGCAGTTCTTC. The gene calls are TRBV5-1 and TRBJ2-1; D call uncertain. The germline V gene has CDR1 SGHRS and CDR2 YFSETQ. The V gene lost 0 bases and the J gene lost 4 bases, with 5 bases spanning the gap. The CDR3 is 13 residues long. The whole variable domain, filled in from reference TRBV5-1 and TRBJ2-1, reads KAGVTQTPRYLIKTRGQQVTLSCSPISGHRSVSWYQQTPGQGLQFLFEYFSETQRNKGNFPGRFSGRQFSNSRSEMNVSTLELGDSALYLCASSLVPYNEQFFGPGTRLTVL.

Only a few counts were recorded for this clonotype. The V call is TRBV6-5, the J call TRBJ2-7; 8 positions agree with TRBD2. The V gene end was trimmed by 0 bases and the J gene end by 0 bases; junction bases not matched to a gene: 7. The V gene's germline CDR1 is MNHEY and CDR2 SVGAGI. The CDR3 runs 17 residues. The CDR3: CASSYSGGRPRSYEQYF. CDR3 nucleotide sequence: TGTGCCAGCAGTTACTCGGGCGGGAGGCCCCGCTCCTACGAGCAGTACTTC.

In its sample, this clonotype was seen many times. This rearrangement joins TRBV20-1 to TRBJ1-1; D is unclear. CDR1 is DFQATT, CDR2 SNEGSKA, per germline (reference sequence). The CDR3 consists of 14 residues. V was pared by 4 bases and J by 0 bases, with 12 bases between. In DNA, the CDR3 is TGCAGTGCTATACAAGCAATTATGAACACTGAAGCTTTCTTT. Protein sequence: CSAIQAIMNTEAFF.

The sample holds many counts of this clonotype. The rearrangement links TRBV6-1 to TRBJ1-1; D not certain. Germline V lookup: CDR1 MNHNS, CDR2 SASEGT. This CDR3 is 15 amino acids long. With 7 bases removed from V and 3 bases from J, the gap between germline ends came to 18 bases. The chain's CDR3 is CASTRRAFQDTEAFF. In DNA, the CDR3 is TGTGCCAGCACTAGACGGGCCTTTCAGGACACTGAAGCTTTCTTT.

This chain joins TRBV29-1 and TRBJ2-1; possibly TRBD1 for D (8 bases). V lost 7 bases and J 3 bases, leaving 16 bases between the germline ends. The CDR3 runs 14 residues. The germline CDR1 and CDR2 sequences are SQVTM and ANQGSEA. This CDR3 is CSAGGQVIYNEQFF. CDR3 in DNA: TGCAGCGCGGGGGGACAGGTGATCTACAATGAGCAGTTCTTC.

This clonotype has more than one count but fewer than ten. The chain employs TRBV6-5 and TRBJ1-5; tentatively, D is TRBD1 (6 bases). The germline V and J ends were trimmed by 4 bases and 5 bases, with 9 bases remaining between them. Germline values: CDR1 MNHEY, CDR2 SVGAGI. The CDR3 sequence is 13 residues long. CDR3 amino acids: CASSWDIYQPQHF. The CDR3 DNA sequence: TGTGCCAGCAGTTGGGACATCTATCAGCCCCAGCATTTT.

This clonotype was seen many times. The chain has TRBV20-1 and TRBJ2-7; D perhaps matches TRBD1 (7 bases). The CDR3 runs to 13 residues. V shed 6 bases and J shed 3 bases, with 15 bases lying between them. CDR1 and CDR2 from the germline V gene are DFQATT and SNEGSKA (reference sequence). The CDR3 DNA sequence: TGCAGTGCCGGAGGGGACAGTGTCTACGAGCAGTACTTC. Protein sequence: CSAGGDSVYEQYF.

A few counts support this clonotype. The chain joins TRBV6-2 or TRBV6-3 to TRBJ2-5; TRBD2 matches at 12 bases. After removal of 8 bases from V and 5 bases from J, the junction contained 12 bases not matched to a gene. There are 16 residues in the CDR3. CDR1 and CDR2 (germline): MNHEY, SVGEGT. The CDR3 region is CASSDRRLAGVETQYF. DNA for the CDR3: TGTGCCAGCTCCGACAGGAGACTAGCGGGAGTGGAGACCCAGTACTTC.